The entry that follows covers one T cell receptor beta chain sequence. What it recognizes is unknown. This sample was included in a study of cytomegalovirus exposure and HLA in healthy donors. The study, taken as a whole, reports: TCR association rates varied by HLA locus in a later analysis, with DRB1 highest and HLA-C lowest.

It was with 60 Vbeta and 13 Jbeta primers that the PCR ran. Profiling relied on immunoSEQ multiplex PCR, and the TCRdb table lists in-frame clones only, not all of them. The sample carries 100,000 to 150,000 clones, about 85% recorded once. Germline values: CDR1 LNHDA, CDR2 SQIVND (reference sequence). The CDR3 totals 17 residues. Deletions cut 5 bases from V and 0 bases from J, with 17 bases between. Sample: PBMCs. The chain carries TRBV19 and TRBJ2-4; D is perhaps TRBD1 (5 bases). This TCR was sampled from a man between 18 and 29 years old in good health and CMV-seropositive. Written as DNA, the CDR3 is TGTGCCAGTAGTTATAGATCTTGGGGCCTAGCCAAAAACATTCAGTACTTC. As protein: CASSYRSWGLAKNIQYF.